A single sample is the source of the 19 T cell receptor beta chains below, sequenced in a study of siplizumab effects on memory and regulatory T cells. Assay: immunoSEQ multiplex PCR; the TCRdb copy retains only in-frame clones and omits some. In the table there are approximately 100,000 clones, roughly nine tenths of which are singletons. The source material was Tregs sorted from blood. The receptors were gathered from a human donor in good health.

The chain is built from TRBV18 and TRBJ1-5; perhaps TRBD1 as D (5 bases). CDR1 is KGHSH and CDR2 is LQKENI in the germline V gene. Deletions cut 6 bases from V and 3 bases from J, with 12 bases between. There are 14 residues in the CDR3. For the CDR3, the DNA is TGTGCCAGCTCCGATGGGGCGATCAATCAGCCCCAGCATTTT. Encoded protein: CASSDGAINQPQHF.

Only one count was recorded for this clone. The V call is TRBV25-1, the J call TRBJ2-1; the match to TRBD2 covers 14 bases. Germline trimming cut 5 bases from V and 1 base from J; bases unmatched to any gene: 4. The CDR3 extends over 17 amino acids. CDR1 and CDR2 (germline): MGHDK, SYGVNS. CDR3 sequence reads: CASSRGTSGRSYNEQFF. The CDR3 DNA is TGTGCCAGCAGTAGAGGGACTAGCGGGAGATCCTACAATGAGCAGTTCTTC.

The rearrangement joins TRBV7-9 to TRBJ1-1, with D possibly being TRBD1 (6 bases). This CDR3 contains 13 residues. Germline V CDR1 and CDR2: SEHNR, FQNEAQ (reference sequence). With 0 bases removed from V and 7 bases from J, the gap between germline ends came to 9 bases. As DNA, the CDR3 is TGTGCCAGCAGCTTAGCAGGGGGTAGTGAAGCTTTCTTT. It translates to CASSLAGGSEAFF.

The chain employs TRBV20-1 and TRBJ1-1, with TRBD1 as a possible D gene (5 bases). The CDR3 extends over 11 amino acids. The germline gives CDR1 DFQATT, CDR2 SNEGSKA (reference sequence). The DNA of the CDR3 is TGCAGGACCGACAGGAACACTGAAGCTTTCTTT. Translated, it gives CRTDRNTEAFF.

This clone was recorded only once. The gene calls are TRBV19 and TRBJ1-5; a weak D match, TRBD1 (5 bases). The CDR3 totals 16 residues. CDR1 LNHDA and CDR2 SQIVND come from the germline V gene (reference sequence). V was shortened by 3 bases and J by 0 bases, with 12 bases between the two germline ends. CDR3 sequence (DNA): TGTGCCAGTAGTATTCTTTCGAGGGGTAGCAATCAGCCCCAGCATTTT. This gives the protein CASSILSRGSNQPQHF.

The V and J genes are TRBV6-5 and TRBJ2-7; TRBD1 might be the D (5 bases). V was cut by 4 bases and J by 3 bases, with 7 bases left in between. CDR3 length: 12 residues. The germline gives CDR1 MNHEY, CDR2 SVGAGI. The CDR3 is CASSSGLYEQYF. CDR3 nucleotide sequence: TGTGCCAGCAGTTCAGGGCTCTACGAGCAGTACTTC.

The CDR3 sequence is CASSLASGRTNTEAFF. CDR3 DNA sequence: TGTGCCAGCAGCTTAGCGAGCGGACGGACGAACACTGAAGCTTTCTTT. The rearrangement joins TRBV7-9 to TRBJ1-1, with no clear D. Trimming left V 0 bases short and J 1 base short, with 12 bases between. Germline V lookup: CDR1 SEHNR, CDR2 FQNEAQ (reference sequence). The CDR3 runs 16 residues.

Points on this clone: One end of the junction does not line up with germline, which may come from a read error. This chain connects TRBV5-4 to TRBJ2-7, with 12 bases aligning to TRBD2. The CDR3 is made up of 15 amino acids. Germline loops: CDR1 SGHNT, CDR2 YYREEE (reference sequence). CDR3 amino acids: CASSLAPGLAGPQNF. CDR3 nucleotides: TGTGCCAGCAGCTTGGCTCCGGGACTAGCGGGCCCACAGAACTTC.

This clone was found a few times. The chain combines TRBV10-3 with TRBJ2-7; D uncertain. The CDR3 has 14 amino acids. Germline values: CDR1 ENHRY, CDR2 SYGVKD. V was clipped by 3 bases and J by 2 bases, with 11 bases between them. Here the CDR3 reads CAISDATEPYEQYF. The CDR3 DNA sequence: TGTGCCATCAGTGATGCGACCGAACCCTACGAGCAGTACTTC.

The chain employs TRBV5-1 and TRBJ2-7, with D perhaps TRBD1 (6 bases). The CDR3 is made up of 13 amino acids. Germline V gene sequence: CDR1 SGHRS, CDR2 YFSETQ. V gave up 5 bases and J gave up 3 bases, with 12 bases separating them. The DNA for the CDR3 is TGCGCCAGCAGACAGGGTCCGGGCTACGAGCAGTACTTC. This gives the protein CASRQGPGYEQYF.

For this clone: At one boundary the junction diverges from the germline segment, which might be a read error. As DNA, the CDR3 is TGTGCTAGCAGCTTTGGCAGATCCTACAATGAGCAGTTCTTC. Translated: CASSFGRSYNEQFF. The chain links TRBV7-7 to TRBJ2-1; no firm D call. The CDR3 loop spans 14 amino acids. The germline V gene has CDR1 SSHAT and CDR2 FNYEAQ (reference sequence).

The chain has TRBV5-1 and TRBJ2-6, with a tentative D call TRBD1 (5 bases). The ends were cut back, 2 bases at V and 0 bases at J, with 9 bases in the middle. The germline V gene has CDR1 SGHRS and CDR2 YFSETQ. The CDR3 is 16 amino acids. The DNA for the CDR3 is TGCGCCAGCAGCTTATGGCAGGGCTCTGGGGCCAACGTCCTGACTTTC. Encoded protein: CASSLWQGSGANVLTF.

V gene TRBV6-6 combines with J gene TRBJ2-1; 8 nucleotides agree with TRBD1. Germline V CDR1 and CDR2: MNHNY, SVGAGI (reference sequence). Trimming at V came to 6 bases and at J to 8 bases, leaving 12 bases not matched to a gene. The CDR3 totals 15 residues. CDR3 amino acids: CASSPSRTGRHEQFF. The DNA of the CDR3 is TGTGCCAGCAGCCCCTCCCGGACAGGGCGCCATGAGCAGTTCTTC.

This rearrangement joins TRBV18 to TRBJ1-2, with 11 bases identical to TRBD1. Germline V lookup: CDR1 KGHSH, CDR2 LQKENI. Losses at the gene ends were 3 bases for V and 5 bases for J; bases not matched to a gene: 5. This CDR3 has 15 amino acids. CDR3 residues: CASSPGQGAGYGYTF. The CDR3 DNA follows: TGTGCCAGCTCACCCGGACAGGGGGCAGGGTATGGCTACACCTTC.

This chain links TRBV14 with TRBJ1-2; TRBD1 is a possible D gene (6 bases). Germline CDR1 is SGHDN and CDR2 is FVKESK. The ends were cut back, 3 bases at V and 9 bases at J, with 26 bases in the middle. The CDR3 extends over 17 amino acids. The CDR3 nucleotides read TGTGCCAGCAGCCACTCTCCCCGCGTCGGAGGGGGGTATAGCTACACCTTC. Its protein is CASSHSPRVGGGYSYTF.

The V and J genes are TRBV2 and TRBJ2-7; 13 bases fit TRBD2. The CDR3 runs to 15 residues. CDR1 and CDR2 from the germline V gene are SNHLY and FYNNEI. Trimming removed 6 bases from V and 3 bases from J; junction bases left unmatched: 5. CDR3 amino acids: CASRGGLAGNYEQYF. CDR3 in DNA: TGTGCCAGCAGAGGGGGACTAGCGGGAAACTACGAGCAGTACTTC.

This rearrangement joins TRBV25-1 to TRBJ1-5; a weak D match, TRBD1 (5 bases). Germline V lookup: CDR1 MGHDK, CDR2 SYGVNS. V was pared by 4 bases and J by 7 bases, with 17 bases between. This CDR3 region has 15 residues. The CDR3: CASSGIGAGGQPQHF. The CDR3 DNA follows: TGTGCCAGCAGTGGGATTGGGGCAGGAGGGCAGCCCCAGCATTTT.

This clone has a handful of counts. The chain links TRBV30 to TRBJ1-6; 8 bases are a match to TRBD1. V lost 7 bases to trimming and J lost 7 bases; unmatched junction nucleotides: 6. This CDR3 has 13 residues. CDR1 GTSNPN and CDR2 SVGIG come from the germline V gene (reference sequence). The CDR3 sequence is CASGQGLNSPLHF. CDR3 sequence (DNA): TGTGCCTCCGGACAGGGTTTAAATTCACCCCTCCACTTT.

The chain couples TRBV9 to TRBJ2-1; D is perhaps TRBD1 (6 bases). The CDR3 has 15 amino acids. Per germline, CDR1 SGDLS and CDR2 YYNGEE. V was pared by 4 bases and J by 5 bases, with 16 bases between. CDR3 protein: CASSLNRGMNNEQFF. CDR3 bases: TGTGCCAGCAGCCTTAATAGGGGGATGAACAATGAGCAGTTCTTC.